This TCR beta chain was documented in a study of blood T cell repertoires in COVID-19. The CDR3 loop spans 14 amino acids. CDR1 SGHTA and CDR2 FQGNSA come from the germline V gene. V was pared by 1 base and J by 2 bases, with 9 bases between. This table comes from immunoSEQ multiplex PCR, and its TCRdb copy is limited to in-frame clones, with some not included. The sample includes roughly 250,000 clones, around 87% of them seen just once. The sequence was obtained from a woman aged 30 to 39 with acute COVID-19. The sequencing sample was made of PBMCs or T cells enriched from blood (not recorded which). The V and J genes are TRBV7-2 and TRBJ2-7; maybe TRBD2 (5 bases). The CDR3 sequence: CASSLGLAAYEQYF. CDR3 sequence (DNA): TGTGCCAGCAGCTTAGGGCTAGCAGCCTACGAGCAGTACTTC.